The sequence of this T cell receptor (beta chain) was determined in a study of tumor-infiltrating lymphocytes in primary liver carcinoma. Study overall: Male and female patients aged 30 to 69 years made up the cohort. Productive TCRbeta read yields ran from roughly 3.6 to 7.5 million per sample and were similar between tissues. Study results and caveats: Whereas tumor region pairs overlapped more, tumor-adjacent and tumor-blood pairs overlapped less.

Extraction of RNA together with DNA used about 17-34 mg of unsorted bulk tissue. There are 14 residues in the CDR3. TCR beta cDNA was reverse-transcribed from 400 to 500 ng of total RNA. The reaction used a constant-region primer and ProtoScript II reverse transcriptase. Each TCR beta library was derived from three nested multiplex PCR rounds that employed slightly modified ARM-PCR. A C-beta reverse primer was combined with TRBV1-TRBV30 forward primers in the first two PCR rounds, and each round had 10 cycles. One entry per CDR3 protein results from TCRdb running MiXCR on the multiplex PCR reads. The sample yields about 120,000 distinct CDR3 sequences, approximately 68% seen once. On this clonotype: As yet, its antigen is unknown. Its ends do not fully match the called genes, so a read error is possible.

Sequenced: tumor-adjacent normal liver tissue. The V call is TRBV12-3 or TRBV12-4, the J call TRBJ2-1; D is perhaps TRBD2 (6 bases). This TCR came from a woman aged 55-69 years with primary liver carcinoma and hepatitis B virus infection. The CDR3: CAKVWEVSYNEQFF. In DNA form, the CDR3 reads TGTGCCAAAGTATGGGAGGTCTCCTACAATGAGCAATTCTTC.